These 20 T cell receptor beta chains came from one sample sequenced in a study of T-cell memory formation after mild COVID-19. Using its own MiXCR run on the 5' RACE reads, TCRdb lists one record per CDR3 protein. The sample includes around 150,000 distinct CDR3 sequences, 25% to 40% of them seen just once. Sequencing was performed on PBMCs or a T cell subset sorted from them (not recorded which). The receptors were gathered from an adult woman who had mild COVID-19 (a few samples of this study predate the infection). Cell type and time point are not known.

This clonotype was recorded a few times. The rearrangement uses TRBV5-6 and TRBJ1-1; D is undetermined. Germline V lookup: CDR1 SGHDT, CDR2 YYEEEE. The CDR3 totals 15 residues. With 0 bases removed from V and 3 bases from J, the gap between germline ends came to 12 bases. For the CDR3, the DNA is TGTGCCAGCAGCTTGGTGGCAGGATCCTACACTGAAGCTTTCTTT. Translating gives CASSLVAGSYTEAFF.

The chain couples TRBV28 to TRBJ2-2; 9 bases fit TRBD1. Germline CDR1 MDHEN, CDR2 SYDVKM. The J segment lost 3 bases and the V segment lost 8 bases, leaving 10 bases of the junction unmatched. The CDR3 consists of 16 residues. The CDR3 spells CASRMHRGQDTGELFF. The CDR3, as DNA: TGTGCCAGCCGAATGCACAGGGGGCAGGACACCGGGGAGCTGTTTTTT.

This clonotype was seen a few times. J is TRBJ2-1 and V is TRBV24-1; 7 bases match TRBD2. V lost 9 bases and J lost 2; bases outside the gene matches: 6. The germline CDR1 and CDR2 sequences are KGHDR and SFDVKD. This CDR3 is 14 amino acids long. The CDR3 here is CATRPGGPYNEQFF. The CDR3 DNA is TGTGCCACCCGGCCGGGGGGACCCTACAATGAGCAGTTCTTC.

The gene calls are TRBV12-3 or TRBV12-4 and TRBJ1-6, with no clear D. CDR3 length equals 11 residues. The V and J ends lost 6 bases and 11 bases respectively, with 8 bases between them. CDR3 sequence reads: CASSSKTPLHF. The CDR3 DNA sequence: TGTGCCAGCAGCTCGAAGACACCCCTCCACTTT.

This clonotype was recorded a few times. This sequence joins TRBV6-2 or TRBV6-3 and TRBJ2-1; either TRBD1 or TRBD2 may fit D (5 bases each). Between the trimmed V and J ends, which lost 5 bases and 2 bases, there was a span of 16 bases. Germline assignment: CDR1 MNHEY and CDR2 SVGEGT. The CDR3 has 16 amino acids. CDR3 coding DNA: TGTGCCAGCAGTCGAAGGGACCCTCGGACCTACAATGAGCAGTTCTTC. Translated: CASSRRDPRTYNEQFF.

This sequence joins TRBV5-1 and TRBJ2-3, with D possibly being TRBD2 (5 bases). With 2 bases removed from V and 1 base from J, the gap between germline ends came to 11 bases. The CDR3 has 15 residues. Germline CDR1 reads SGHRS; CDR2 reads YFSETQ. The CDR3 DNA sequence: TGCGCCAGCAGCTTTGTTCACGGGGGCACAGATACGCAGTATTTT. Translated: CASSFVHGGTDTQYF. Full variable domain (missing parts from reference TRBV5-1 and TRBJ2-3): KAGVTQTPRYLIKTRGQQVTLSCSPISGHRSVSWYQQTPGQGLQFLFEYFSETQRNKGNFPGRFSGRQFSNSRSEMNVSTLELGDSALYLCASSFVHGGTDTQYFGPGTRLTVL.

The table lists this clonotype with a few counts. The genes are TRBV3-1 and TRBJ2-3, with D unresolved. Germline CDR1 and CDR2: LGHDT and YNNKEL (reference sequence). V was cut by 4 bases and J by 4 bases, with 9 bases left in between. There are 13 residues in the CDR3. The CDR3 here is CASSLILADTQYF. The CDR3 DNA reads as TGTGCCAGCAGCCTGATTCTAGCAGATACGCAGTATTTT.

There are a few counts of this clonotype. The V and J genes are TRBV5-1 and TRBJ2-3, with 7 bases lining up with TRBD2. Germline CDR1 SGHRS, CDR2 YFSETQ. The CDR3 has 16 residues. The V gene end was trimmed by 2 bases and the J gene end by 2 bases; junction bases not matched to a gene: 8. The CDR3 reads CASSFGLAVNTDTQYF. CDR3 nucleotide sequence: TGCGCCAGCAGCTTCGGGCTAGCGGTGAACACAGATACGCAGTATTTT.

The chain recombines TRBV29-1 with TRBJ2-1; D perhaps matches TRBD2 (6 bases). Trimming stripped 0 bases from V and 4 bases from J, with 13 bases between. The CDR3 has 15 residues. The germline V gene has CDR1 SQVTM and CDR2 ANQGSEA. CDR3 sequence: CSVEDASGVYNEQFF. In DNA form, the CDR3 reads TGCAGCGTTGAAGATGCGTCGGGAGTATACAATGAGCAGTTCTTC.

Many counts were recorded for this clonotype. The DNA for the CDR3 is TGTGCCACCAGTGAGCCCGGGACAGGGGTCCAAGAGACCCAGTACTTC. Its translation: CATSEPGTGVQETQYF. The J gene is TRBJ2-5, the V gene TRBV24-1; 10 bases agree with TRBD1. The ends lost 4 bases at V and 1 base at J; junction bases unmatched: 5. The length of the CDR3 is 16 residues. Per the germline V gene, CDR1 is KGHDR and CDR2 is SFDVKD.

J is TRBJ2-1 and V is TRBV7-2, with unresolved D. The CDR3 is 14 amino acids. V lost 5 bases and J 5 bases, leaving 13 bases between the germline ends. The V gene's germline CDR1 is SGHTA and CDR2 FQGNSA. The CDR3 loop reads CASSPQETDNEQFF. The CDR3 region has the DNA TGTGCCAGCAGCCCCCAAGAGACTGACAATGAGCAGTTCTTC.

This clonotype has more than one count but fewer than ten. The V gene is TRBV4-1, the J gene TRBJ1-6; TRBD1 matches at 9 bases. CDR1 and CDR2 (germline): MGHRA, YSYEKL. The CDR3 loop spans 15 amino acids. V trimming: 4 bases; J trimming: 6 bases; junction bases outside the gene matches: 4. The CDR3 protein is CASSLGTGSNSPLHF. The CDR3 bases are TGCGCCAGCAGCCTGGGGACAGGGAGTAATTCACCCCTCCACTTT.

This sequence joins TRBV5-5 and TRBJ2-2; D tentatively reads TRBD1 or TRBD2 (5 bases each). There are 16 residues in the CDR3. From germline, CDR1 is SGHKS and CDR2 YYEKEE (reference sequence). V was cut by 5 bases and J by 5 bases, with 19 bases left in between. The CDR3 is CASRSGPSIKTGELFF. Written as DNA, the CDR3 is TGTGCCAGCAGGTCGGGACCCAGCATCAAAACCGGGGAGCTGTTTTTT.

The CDR3 DNA reads TGTGCCAGCAGCCACAGCCCAGGTGAGGGGTTGGAGCAGTACTTC. Translating gives CASSHSPGEGLEQYF. The chain joins TRBV7-2 to TRBJ2-7; tentatively, D is TRBD1 or TRBD2 (5 bases each). The CDR3 sequence is 15 residues long. The germline CDR1 and CDR2 sequences are SGHTA and FQGNSA. V shed 5 bases and J shed 7 bases, with 21 bases lying between them.

This clonotype was observed a single time. The gene calls are TRBV12-3 or TRBV12-4 and TRBJ1-1; D unresolved. This CDR3 contains 16 residues. V shed 5 bases and J shed 3 bases, with 19 bases lying between them. CDR3 coding DNA: TGTGCCAGCAGTCCCGCGGGAGGGCCCCAAGACACTGAAGCTTTCTTT. This codes for CASSPAGGPQDTEAFF.

The J gene is TRBJ2-1, the V gene TRBV4-1, with D perhaps matching TRBD2 (5 bases). Deletions cut 0 bases from V and 15 bases from J, with 9 bases between. Germline V gene data show CDR1 as MGHRA and CDR2 as YSYEKL. The CDR3 extends over 11 amino acids. The CDR3 sequence: CASSQDEGLFF. As DNA, the CDR3 is TGCGCCAGCAGCCAAGACGAGGGCCTGTTCTTC.

The chain combines TRBV10-3 with TRBJ2-5; TRBD2 matches 7 bases. The CDR3 is 16 amino acids. V was clipped by 6 bases and J by 3 bases; unmatched bases: 13. Germline loops: CDR1 ENHRY, CDR2 SYGVKD. CDR3 sequence (DNA): TGTGCCATCAGCCTGGTAGCGGGCACTCCTAAAGAGACCCAGTACTTC. It yields the protein CAISLVAGTPKETQYF.

The J gene is TRBJ1-3, the V gene TRBV4-3; D is possibly TRBD1 (5 bases). V was pared by 1 base and J by 4 bases, with 14 bases between. The CDR3 consists of 16 residues. In germline, CDR1 is LGHNA, CDR2 YSLEER. CDR3 bases: TGCGCCAGCAGCCAAGGAACAGGACGTGGGGGAAACACCATATATTTT. Its protein is CASSQGTGRGGNTIYF.

This clonotype was counted a single time. The chain links TRBV6-5 to TRBJ2-5; tentatively, D is TRBD2 (6 bases). Between the trimmed V and J ends, which lost 0 bases and 14 bases, there was a span of 16 bases. Germline V CDR1 and CDR2: MNHEY, SVGAGI. The length of the CDR3 is 13 residues. CDR3 protein: CASSYSSGGTQYF. The CDR3 DNA reads as TGTGCCAGCAGTTACTCGTCTGGGGGGACTCAATACTTC.

The J gene is TRBJ1-4, the V gene TRBV6-1; 7 nucleotides agree with TRBD1. The CDR3 spans 15 residues. Trimming removed 5 bases from V and 5 bases from J; junction bases left unmatched: 8. Looked up from germline, CDR1 is MNHNS and CDR2 is SASEGT. CDR3 nucleotide sequence: TGTGCCAGCAGTTTTGGATTACAGGGGAATGAAAAACTGTTTTTT. Its translation is CASSFGLQGNEKLFF.